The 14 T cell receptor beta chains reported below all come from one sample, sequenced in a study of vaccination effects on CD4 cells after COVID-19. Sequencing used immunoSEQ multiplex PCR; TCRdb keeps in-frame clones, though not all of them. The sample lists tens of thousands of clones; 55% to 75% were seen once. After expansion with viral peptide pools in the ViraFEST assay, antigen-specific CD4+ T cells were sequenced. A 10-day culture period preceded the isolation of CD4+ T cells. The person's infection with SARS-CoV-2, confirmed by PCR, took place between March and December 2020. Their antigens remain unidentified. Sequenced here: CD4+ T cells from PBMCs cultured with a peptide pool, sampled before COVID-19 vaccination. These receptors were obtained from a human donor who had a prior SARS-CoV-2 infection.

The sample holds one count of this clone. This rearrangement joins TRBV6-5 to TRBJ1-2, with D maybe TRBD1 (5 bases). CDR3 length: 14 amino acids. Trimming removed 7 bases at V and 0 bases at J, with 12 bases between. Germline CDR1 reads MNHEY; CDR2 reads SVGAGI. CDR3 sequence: CASKVGVANYGYTF. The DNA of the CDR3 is TGTGCCAGCAAGGTGGGGGTAGCTAACTATGGCTACACCTTC.

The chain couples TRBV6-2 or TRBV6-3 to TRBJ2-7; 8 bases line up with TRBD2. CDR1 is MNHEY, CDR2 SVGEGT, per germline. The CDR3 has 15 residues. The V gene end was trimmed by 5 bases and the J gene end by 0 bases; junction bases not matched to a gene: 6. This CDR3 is CASSQRGGVSYEQYF. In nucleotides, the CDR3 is TGTGCCAGCAGTCAACGGGGGGGGGTCTCCTACGAGCAGTACTTC.

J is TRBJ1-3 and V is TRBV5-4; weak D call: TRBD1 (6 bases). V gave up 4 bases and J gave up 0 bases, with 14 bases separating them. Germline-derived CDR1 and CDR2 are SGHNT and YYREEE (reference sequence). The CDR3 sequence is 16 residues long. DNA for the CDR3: TGTGCCAGCAGCGCAGCCGGGACACGCTCTGGAAACACCATATATTTT. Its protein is CASSAAGTRSGNTIYF.

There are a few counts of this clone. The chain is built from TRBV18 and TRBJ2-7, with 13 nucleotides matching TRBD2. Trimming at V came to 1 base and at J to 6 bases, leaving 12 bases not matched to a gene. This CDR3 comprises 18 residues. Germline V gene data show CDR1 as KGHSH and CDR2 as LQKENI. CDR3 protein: CASSPQSGLAGVRSEQYF. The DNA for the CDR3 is TGTGCCAGCTCACCACAAAGTGGACTAGCGGGGGTCCGATCCGAGCAGTACTTC.

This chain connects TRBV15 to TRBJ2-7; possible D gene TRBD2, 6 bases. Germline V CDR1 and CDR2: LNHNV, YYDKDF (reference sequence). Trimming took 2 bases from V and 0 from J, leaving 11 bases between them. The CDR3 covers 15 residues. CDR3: CATSRRLGYSYEQYF. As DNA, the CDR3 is TGTGCCACCAGCAGAAGACTAGGCTACTCCTACGAGCAGTACTTC.

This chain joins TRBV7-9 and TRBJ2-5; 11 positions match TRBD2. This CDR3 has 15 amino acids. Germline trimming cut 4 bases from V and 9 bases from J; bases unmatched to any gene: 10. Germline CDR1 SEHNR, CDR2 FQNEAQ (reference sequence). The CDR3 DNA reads TGTGCCAGCAGCTCTGACACTAGCGGGAGAGGGTCCCAGTACTTC. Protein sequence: CASSSDTSGRGSQYF.

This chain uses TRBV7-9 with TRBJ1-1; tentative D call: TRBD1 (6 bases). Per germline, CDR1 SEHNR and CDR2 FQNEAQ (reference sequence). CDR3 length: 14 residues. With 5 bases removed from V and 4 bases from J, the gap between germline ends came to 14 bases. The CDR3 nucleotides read TGTGCCAGCAGCCCAAAGGGGGGATCCACTGAAGCTTTCTTT. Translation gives CASSPKGGSTEAFF.

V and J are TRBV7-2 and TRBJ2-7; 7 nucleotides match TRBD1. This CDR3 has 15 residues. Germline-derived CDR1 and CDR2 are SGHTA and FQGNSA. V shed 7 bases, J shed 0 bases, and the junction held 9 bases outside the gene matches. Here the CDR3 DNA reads TGTGCCAGCAAACCCTACAGGGGCAGCTCCTACGAGCAGTACTTC. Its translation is CASKPYRGSSYEQYF. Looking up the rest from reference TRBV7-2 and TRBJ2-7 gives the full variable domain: GAGVSQSPSNKVTEKGKDVELRCDPISGHTALYWYRQSLGQGLEFLIYFQGNSAPDKSGLPSDRFSAERTGGSVSTLTIQRTQQEDSAVYLCASKPYRGSSYEQYFGPGTRLTVT.

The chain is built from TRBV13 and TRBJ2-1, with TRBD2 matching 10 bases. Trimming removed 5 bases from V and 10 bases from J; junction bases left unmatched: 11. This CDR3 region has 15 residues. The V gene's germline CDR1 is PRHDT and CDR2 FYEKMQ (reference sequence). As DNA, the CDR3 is TGTGCCAGCAGCCCGCCTAGCGGGAGTATGGGAGAGCAGTTCTTC. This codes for CASSPPSGSMGEQFF.

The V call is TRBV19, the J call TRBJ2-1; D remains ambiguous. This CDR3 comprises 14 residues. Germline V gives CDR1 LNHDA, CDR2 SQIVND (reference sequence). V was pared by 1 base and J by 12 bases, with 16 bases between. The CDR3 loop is CASSIGPGWSGQFF. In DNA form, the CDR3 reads TGTGCCAGTAGTATAGGACCGGGCTGGAGTGGGCAGTTCTTC.

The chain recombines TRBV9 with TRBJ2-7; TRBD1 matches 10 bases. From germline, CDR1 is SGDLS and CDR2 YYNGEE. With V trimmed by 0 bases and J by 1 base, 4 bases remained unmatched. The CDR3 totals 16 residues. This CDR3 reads CASSVGQGAPSYEQYF. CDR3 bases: TGTGCCAGCAGCGTAGGACAGGGGGCCCCATCCTACGAGCAGTACTTC.

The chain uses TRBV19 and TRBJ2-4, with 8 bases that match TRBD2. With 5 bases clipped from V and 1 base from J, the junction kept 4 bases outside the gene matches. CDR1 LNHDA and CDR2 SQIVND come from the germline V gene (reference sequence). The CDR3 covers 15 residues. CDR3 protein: CASSSGGGAKNIQYF. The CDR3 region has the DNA TGTGCCAGTAGTTCCGGGGGGGGCGCCAAAAACATTCAGTACTTC.

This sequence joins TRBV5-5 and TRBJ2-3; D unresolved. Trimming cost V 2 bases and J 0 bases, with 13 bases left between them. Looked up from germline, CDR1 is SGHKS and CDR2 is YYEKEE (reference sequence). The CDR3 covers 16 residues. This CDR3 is CASSFLSTPSTDTQYF. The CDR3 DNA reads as TGTGCCAGCAGCTTTCTTAGCACCCCTAGCACAGATACGCAGTATTTT.

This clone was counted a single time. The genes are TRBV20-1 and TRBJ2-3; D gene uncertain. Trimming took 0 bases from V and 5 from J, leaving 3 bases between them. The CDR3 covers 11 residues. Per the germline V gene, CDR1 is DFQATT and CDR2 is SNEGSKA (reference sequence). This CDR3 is CSARDLDTQYF. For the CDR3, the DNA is TGCAGTGCTAGAGATTTAGATACGCAGTATTTT.